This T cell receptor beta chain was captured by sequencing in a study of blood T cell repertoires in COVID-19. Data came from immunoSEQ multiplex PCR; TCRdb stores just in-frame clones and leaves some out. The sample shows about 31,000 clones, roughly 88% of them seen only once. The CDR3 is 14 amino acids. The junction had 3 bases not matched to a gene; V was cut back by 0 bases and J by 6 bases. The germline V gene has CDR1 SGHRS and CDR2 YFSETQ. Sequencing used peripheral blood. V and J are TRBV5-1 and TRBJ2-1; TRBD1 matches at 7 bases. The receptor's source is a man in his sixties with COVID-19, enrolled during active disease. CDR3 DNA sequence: TGCGCCAGCAGCTTGGGGGACAGCAGCAATGAGCAGTTCTTC. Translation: CASSLGDSSNEQFF. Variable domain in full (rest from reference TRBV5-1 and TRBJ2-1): KAGVTQTPRYLIKTRGQQVTLSCSPISGHRSVSWYQQTPGQGLQFLFEYFSETQRNKGNFPGRFSGRQFSNSRSEMNVSTLELGDSALYLCASSLGDSSNEQFFGPGTRLTVL.